The 11 T cell receptor beta chains below were found in one sample sequenced in a study of T-cell memory formation after mild COVID-19. TCRdb used MiXCR to reprocess the 5' RACE reads, holding one entry per CDR3 protein. The sample shows under 250,000 distinct CDR3 sequences, just over 15% of them seen only once. The sample taken for sequencing was PBMCs or a T cell subset sorted from them (not recorded which). These receptor sequences come from an adult woman who had mild COVID-19 (a few samples of this study predate the infection). Cell type and time point are not known.

The rearrangement joins TRBV7-2 to TRBJ1-2; D call uncertain. Trimming took 1 base from V and 4 from J, leaving 10 bases between them. The CDR3 runs 14 residues. Germline V gives CDR1 SGHTA, CDR2 FQGNSA. As DNA, the CDR3 is TGTGCCAGCAGCTTAGAATCCAAACTCTATGGCTACACCTTC. This translates into CASSLESKLYGYTF.

There are many counts of this clonotype. The rearrangement links TRBV29-1 to TRBJ2-5; D gene unclear. This CDR3 has 9 residues. Germline V CDR1 and CDR2: SQVTM, ANQGSEA. The CDR3 sequence is CSVGETQYF. In DNA, the CDR3 is TGCAGTGTGGGGGAGACCCAGTACTTC.

The V gene is TRBV4-1, the J gene TRBJ1-1, with D possibly TRBD1 on 6 matching bases. This CDR3 region has 15 residues. V was cut by 2 bases and J by 6 bases, with 16 bases left in between. Germline CDR1 MGHRA, CDR2 YSYEKL. The DNA for the CDR3 is TGCGCCAGCAGCCAATTTCCCAGGGGCGCAGCTGAAGCTTTCTTT. Amino acids: CASSQFPRGAAEAFF.

This clonotype was seen more than once but under ten times. The gene calls are TRBV20-1 and TRBJ1-5; 7 bases are a match to TRBD1. With V trimmed by 4 bases and J by 2 bases, 8 bases remained unmatched. Looked up from germline, CDR1 is DFQATT and CDR2 is SNEGSKA (reference sequence). The CDR3 is 15 amino acids. The CDR3 loop reads CSATGQPTGNQPQHF. In nucleotides, the CDR3 is TGCAGTGCTACGGGACAGCCGACGGGCAATCAGCCCCAGCATTTT.

This clonotype came up many times. The chain is built from TRBV5-1 and TRBJ2-1; 7 nucleotides match TRBD1. Germline V gene sequence: CDR1 SGHRS, CDR2 YFSETQ. V lost 4 bases to trimming and J lost 6 bases; unmatched junction nucleotides: 7. This CDR3 has 14 residues. The CDR3 sequence: CASSIQGVFNEQFF. DNA of the CDR3: TGCGCCAGCAGCATCCAGGGGGTATTCAATGAGCAGTTCTTC.

This chain's CDR3 is CASSQYETQYF. The CDR3 DNA reads as TGTGCCAGCAGCCAATATGAGACCCAGTACTTC. V is TRBV5-6 and J is TRBJ2-5; no clear D. V lost 4 bases and J 5 bases, leaving 6 bases between the germline ends. Germline assignment: CDR1 SGHDT and CDR2 YYEEEE. The CDR3 is 11 amino acids.

This clonotype was found once. CDR3 in amino acids: CSASMVEKADEQFF. The CDR3 DNA is TGCAGTGCCTCCATGGTTGAAAAGGCCGATGAGCAGTTCTTC. The rearrangement uses TRBV20-1 and TRBJ2-1; D remains unclear. The CDR3 is 14 residues long. In germline, CDR1 is DFQATT, CDR2 SNEGSKA (reference sequence). The ends were cut back, 6 bases at V and 8 bases at J, with 20 bases in the middle.

The chain links TRBV6-2 or TRBV6-3 to TRBJ1-5, with 11 positions matching TRBD1. The germline CDR1 and CDR2 sequences are MNHEY and SVGEGT. The CDR3 has 16 amino acids. After removal of 5 bases from V and 6 bases from J, the junction contained 9 bases not matched to a gene. CDR3 bases: TGTGCCAGCAGTCCGGGGACAGGGGGACTCGGTCAGCCCCAGCATTTT. Protein: CASSPGTGGLGQPQHF.

This clonotype occurred a few times. The chain joins TRBV15 to TRBJ1-1; D remains ambiguous. Germline V CDR1 and CDR2: LNHNV, YYDKDF (reference sequence). The CDR3 spans 13 residues. The V and J ends lost 8 bases and 3 bases respectively, with 13 bases between them. As DNA, the CDR3 is TGTGCCACCTCGAACGCGGTGGACACTGAAGCTTTCTTT. It encodes CATSNAVDTEAFF.

V usage is TRBV19 and J usage is TRBJ2-7; no clear D. V lost 7 bases to trimming and J lost 6 bases, with 13 bases between them. Germline V gene sequence: CDR1 LNHDA, CDR2 SQIVND (reference sequence). The CDR3 runs to 12 residues. This chain's CDR3 is CASTETCFEQYF. In DNA form, the CDR3 reads TGTGCCAGTACCGAAACGTGCTTCGAGCAGTACTTC. Full variable domain (remainder filled in from reference TRBV19 and TRBJ2-7): DGGITQSPKYLFRKEGQNVTLSCEQNLNHDAMYWYRQDPGQGLRLIYYSQIVNDFQKGDIAEGYSVSREKKESFPLTVTSAQKNPTAFYLCASTETCFEQYFGPGTRLTVT.

The chain is built from TRBV4-1 and TRBJ2-3, with unresolved D. The CDR3 consists of 13 residues. Germline lookup yields CDR1 MGHRA and CDR2 YSYEKL. Trimming cost V 6 bases and J 12 bases, with 19 bases left between them. In nucleotides, the CDR3 is TGCGCCAGCAGGCTTGACCAGTCGCTCCCCCAGTATTTT. Translation: CASRLDQSLPQYF.